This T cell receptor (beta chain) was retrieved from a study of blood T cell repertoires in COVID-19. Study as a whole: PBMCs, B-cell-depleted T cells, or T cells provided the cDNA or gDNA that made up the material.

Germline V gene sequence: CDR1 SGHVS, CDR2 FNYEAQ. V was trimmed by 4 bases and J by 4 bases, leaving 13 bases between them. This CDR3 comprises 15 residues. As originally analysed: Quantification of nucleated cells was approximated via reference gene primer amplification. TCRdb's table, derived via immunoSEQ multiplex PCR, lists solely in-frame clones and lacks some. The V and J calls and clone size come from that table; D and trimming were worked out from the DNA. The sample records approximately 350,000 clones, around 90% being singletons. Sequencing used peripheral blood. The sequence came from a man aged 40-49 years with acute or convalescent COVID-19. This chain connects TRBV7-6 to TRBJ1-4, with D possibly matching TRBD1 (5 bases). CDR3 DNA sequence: TGTGCCAGCAGCTCGGCGGGACCACTTAATGAAAAACTGTTTTTT. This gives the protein CASSSAGPLNEKLFF.